The clone carrying this T cell receptor beta chain was counted many times. Researchers took RNA transcripts and amplified the TCR beta CDR3 regions from them. Primed by the HTBI set, a first-round RT-PCR was run on the TCR CDR3. TCRdb used MiXCR to reprocess the multiplex PCR reads, holding one entry per CDR3 protein. The table includes approximately 530,000 distinct CDR3 sequences, 16% detected once. PBMCs were collected from an approximately 9.3 ml volume of fresh peripheral blood. From germline, CDR1 is DFQATT and CDR2 SNEGSKA (reference sequence). This CDR3 contains 16 residues. The V end lost 6 bases, the J end lost 0 bases, and 21 bases lay between the germline ends. This specimen belongs to a study of T cells in Graves' hyperthyroidism and ophthalmopathy.

Sequencing used blood. The chain uses TRBV20-1 and TRBJ2-7; D is possibly TRBD1 (6 bases). This TCR derives from a woman between 18 and 30 years old with Graves' hyperthyroidism. CDR3 protein: CSATPGALRSSYEQYF. The DNA for the CDR3 is TGCAGTGCAACCCCAGGGGCACTCCGGAGCTCCTACGAGCAGTACTTC.